Only a few counts were recorded for the clone carrying this T cell receptor beta chain. These data come from a study of cytomegalovirus exposure and HLA in healthy donors. This CDR3 region has 13 residues. Germline-derived CDR1 and CDR2 are LNHDA and SQIVND (reference sequence). V trimming: 6 bases; J trimming: 5 bases; junction bases outside the gene matches: 6. In the PCR, 60 Vbeta and 13 Jbeta primers were used. Some clones are missing from TCRdb's copy, which holds only in-frame ones; the method was immunoSEQ multiplex PCR. In the table there are some 170,000 clones, around 77% of which are singletons.

Material for sequencing was PBMCs. The TCR was taken from a man in his thirties or forties in good health and CMV-seropositive. The chain has TRBV19 and TRBJ1-1; 7 bases are a match to TRBD1. The CDR3 DNA reads TGTGCCAGTAGATCAACAGGGGTAACTGAAGCTTTCTTT. This sequence encodes CASRSTGVTEAFF.